This T cell receptor beta chain was identified during a study of STAT3 mutations in large granular lymphocyte leukemia. As for the study in general: Roughly half of the longitudinally sequenced T-LGLL patients carried detectable canonical activating STAT3 mutations.

Germline CDR1 is GTSNPN and CDR2 is SVGIG (reference sequence). The CDR3 is 14 residues long. Trimming pared 3 bases from V and 2 bases from J, leaving 14 bases between. Profiled with immunoSEQ multiplex PCR; TCRdb holds only in-frame clones, not every one. The table lists approximately 6,200 clones, under 85% of them singletons, with around 84% in the top ten. Findings and caveats of the study: After therapy, 6 of 18 patients switched clonotypes, all new clones STAT3 wild type. No sample exists from the first appearance of each clone. In T-cell large granular lymphocyte leukemia, about half of patients showed multiple immunodominant subclonotypes. In several patients, dominant TCR clone burden exceeded STAT3 mutant burden.

Concerning this clone itself: The antigen is not known.

Sequencing input: peripheral blood mononuclear cells. The chain links TRBV30 to TRBJ2-7; tentative D call: TRBD2 (5 bases). The TCR originated in a man aged 40-49 years with T-cell large granular lymphocyte leukemia. Some clones in this sample may be carry-over from other donors' samples. The CDR3, as DNA: TGTGCCTGGAGCCCCCCCTACGGGGCCTACGAGCAGTACTTC. It codes for CAWSPPYGAYEQYF.